This T cell receptor beta chain is drawn from a study of blood T cell repertoires in COVID-19. Overall study context: T cells, B-cell-depleted T cells, or PBMCs supplied cDNA or gDNA.

Per germline, CDR1 SNHLY and CDR2 FYNNEI. V lost 4 bases and J lost 7, with 17 bases in between. The CDR3 is 15 amino acids. Methods used by the authors: How many nucleated cells were present was estimated from reference gene primer amplification. Profiled with immunoSEQ multiplex PCR; TCRdb holds only in-frame clones, not every one. Clonal size and the V and J genes are those of that table, whereas D and trimming came from the DNA. This table holds about 300,000 clones, 85% found once. This clone was detected once. This TCR was sampled from a woman under 40 who had been exposed to COVID-19. The chain has TRBV2 and TRBJ1-5; TRBD1 might be the D (6 bases). The sequencing input was PBMCs or T cells enriched from blood (not recorded which). For the CDR3, the DNA is TGTGCCAGCAGTGGTTCGCCAGGGGTAAAGCAGCCCCAGCATTTT. Amino acids: CASSGSPGVKQPQHF. Full variable domain (rest looked up from reference TRBV2 and TRBJ1-5): EPEVTQTPSHQVTQMGQEVILRCVPISNHLYFYWYRQILGQKVEFLVSFYNNEISEKSEIFDDQFSVERPDGSNFTLKIRSTKLEDSAMYFCASSGSPGVKQPQHFGDGTRLSIL.